These 2 T cell receptor beta chains were all obtained from the same sample, sequenced in a study of molecular identifiers for immune sequencing clone quantification. From the PCR reads, TCRdb called clonotypes with MiXCR, one entry per CDR3 protein. The data hold about 320,000 distinct CDR3 sequences, with about 20% observed a single time. The sequenced sample was naive CD8+ T cells from blood, with Jurkat cell RNA spiked in. Subset denoted: FACS-sorted CD8+CD4-CCR7+CD45RA+ naive T cells. All receptors come from a human donor in good health. Some libraries in this study had Jurkat cell RNA spiked in.

This clonotype was recorded many times. The chain combines TRBV12-3 or TRBV12-4 with TRBJ2-5; 7 positions match TRBD1. Trimming took 4 bases from V and 3 from J; bases not matched to a gene: 2. The CDR3 runs to 13 residues. The CDR3 reads CASSSTGKETQYF. DNA of the CDR3: TGTGCCAGCAGTTCGACAGGGAAAGAGACCCAGTACTTC.

The chain links TRBV7-9 to TRBJ2-3, with 11 positions matching TRBD2. Germline CDR1 and CDR2: SEHNR and FQNEAQ (reference sequence). With 3 bases clipped from V and 10 bases from J, the junction kept 30 bases outside the gene matches. The CDR3 sequence is 22 residues long. CDR3 sequence (DNA): TGTGCCAGCAGCTTTTACAGCTCCGGACTAGCGGGCGATCGGGCGTCCCCGTGGGCGCAGTATTTT. Translating it yields CASSFYSSGLAGDRASPWAQYF.